Sequencing of this TCR beta chain was carried out in a study of T cell responses to AZD1222 COVID-19 vaccine. Study-level findings and limits: Vaccine-associated CD4 TCRs ranged over spike, dominating at 160-218 and 743-854. Clonal diversity was possibly underestimated; the donors were predominantly white British and more often female. Breadth and depth of Spike-specific TCRs rose after two AZD1222 doses.

TCRdb keeps only in-frame clones here, not all; method: immunoSEQ multiplex PCR. Of about 83,000 clones in the sample, roughly 88% were seen once. V lost 0 bases and J lost 6, with 20 bases in between. This CDR3 comprises 16 residues. Per the germline V gene, CDR1 is GTSNPN and CDR2 is SVGIG (reference sequence). A remark on this clone: Its antigen is not known.

The clonotype comes from an adult in good health. The chain links TRBV30 to TRBJ1-1; D perhaps matches TRBD1 (5 bases). Here the sequenced sample was peripheral blood, taken on day 0 of AZD1222 vaccination. CDR3 amino acids: CAWSVRRDWAGAEAFF. Here the CDR3 DNA reads TGTGCCTGGAGTGTAAGGCGGGACTGGGCTGGCGCTGAAGCTTTCTTT.